Given below is one T cell receptor (beta chain) in context. The entry originates in a study of T-cell memory formation after mild COVID-19. TCRdb passed the 5' RACE reads through MiXCR, listing each CDR3 protein once. In the table there are more than 400,000 distinct CDR3 sequences, 15% to 20% of which are singletons. CDR3 length: 15 residues. V gave up 7 bases and J gave up 5 bases, with 20 bases separating them. CDR1 is MNHEY, CDR2 SVGEGT, per germline. The clonotype originates from an adult woman who had mild COVID-19 (a few samples of this study predate the infection). Cell type and time point are not known. The rearrangement joins TRBV6-2 or TRBV6-3 to TRBJ1-1, with D perhaps TRBD1 (5 bases). Sequencing was done on a sample of PBMCs or a T cell subset sorted from them (not recorded which). The CDR3 spells CASTHRFFGGTEAFF. The CDR3 region has the DNA TGTGCCAGCACCCACCGATTTTTCGGGGGAACTGAAGCTTTCTTT.